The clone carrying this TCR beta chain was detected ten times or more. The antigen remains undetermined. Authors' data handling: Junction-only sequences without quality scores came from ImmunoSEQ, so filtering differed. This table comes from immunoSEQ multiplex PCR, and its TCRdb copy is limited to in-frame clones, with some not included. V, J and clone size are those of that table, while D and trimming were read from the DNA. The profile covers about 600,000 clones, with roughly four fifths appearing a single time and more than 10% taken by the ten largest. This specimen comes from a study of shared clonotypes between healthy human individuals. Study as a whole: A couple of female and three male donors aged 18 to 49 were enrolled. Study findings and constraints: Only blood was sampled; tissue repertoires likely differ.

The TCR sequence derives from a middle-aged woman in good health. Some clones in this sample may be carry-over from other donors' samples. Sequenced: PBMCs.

CDR3 sequence reads: CASSSRTGAGNTIYF. CDR3 coding DNA: TGTGCCAGCAGCTCTCGGACAGGGGCTGGAAACACCATATATTTT. The genes are TRBV7-2 and TRBJ1-3, with 9 bases that match TRBD1. V was pared by 4 bases and J by 2 bases, with 3 bases of the junction left unmatched. The CDR3 has 15 amino acids. Germline V gives CDR1 SGHTA, CDR2 FQGNSA.